This T cell receptor beta chain came from a study of T cell responses to AZD1222 COVID-19 vaccine. Points from the study as a whole: Reportedly, nearly half the spike-specific TCRs target unmutated variant regions.

Repertoires were generated with immunoSEQ multiplex PCR, while TCRdb's copy carries only in-frame clones and drops some. The sample lists roughly 150,000 clones; roughly 90% were seen once. As concerns this clone: Its cognate antigen is unknown. Other nucleotide sequences in the sample specify the same CDR3.

V was trimmed by 1 base and J by 0 bases, leaving 9 bases between them. The CDR3 sequence is 15 residues long. In germline, CDR1 is SEHNR, CDR2 FQNEAQ (reference sequence). The chain combines TRBV7-9 with TRBJ1-2, with D tentatively TRBD1 (5 bases). This clonotype was sampled from an adult in good health. The sequencing here drew on peripheral blood, taken on day 0 of AZD1222 vaccination. Here the CDR3 reads CASSLGQGANYGYTF. The CDR3 region has the DNA TGTGCCAGCAGCTTAGGGCAGGGAGCTAACTATGGCTACACCTTC. The variable domain in full, with the rest retrieved from reference TRBV7-9 and TRBJ1-2, is DTGVSQNPRHKITKRGQNVTFRCDPISEHNRLYWYRQTLGQGPEFLTYFQNEAQLEKSRLLSDRFSAERPKGSFSTLEIQRTEQGDSAMYLCASSLGQGANYGYTFGSGTRLTVV.